What follows is one T cell receptor (beta chain) and its context. These data are taken from a study of blood T cell repertoires in COVID-19. Across the study: From the United States, Italy and Spain came samples of acute and convalescent COVID-19.

The table came from immunoSEQ multiplex PCR; TCRdb's copy has only in-frame clones and leaves some out. This table has around 150,000 clones, roughly nine tenths appearing once. Looked up from germline, CDR1 is MGHDK and CDR2 is SYGVNS. V shed 4 bases and J shed 8 bases, with 17 bases lying between them. The length of the CDR3 is 15 residues. The rearrangement uses TRBV25-1 and TRBJ1-4; D ambiguous. The clonotype comes from a man in his fifties or sixties with active or convalescent COVID-19. The sample comprised peripheral blood. The CDR3 is CASSALDRLEEKLFF. For the CDR3, the DNA is TGTGCCAGCAGTGCATTAGACCGTCTAGAGGAAAAACTGTTTTTT.